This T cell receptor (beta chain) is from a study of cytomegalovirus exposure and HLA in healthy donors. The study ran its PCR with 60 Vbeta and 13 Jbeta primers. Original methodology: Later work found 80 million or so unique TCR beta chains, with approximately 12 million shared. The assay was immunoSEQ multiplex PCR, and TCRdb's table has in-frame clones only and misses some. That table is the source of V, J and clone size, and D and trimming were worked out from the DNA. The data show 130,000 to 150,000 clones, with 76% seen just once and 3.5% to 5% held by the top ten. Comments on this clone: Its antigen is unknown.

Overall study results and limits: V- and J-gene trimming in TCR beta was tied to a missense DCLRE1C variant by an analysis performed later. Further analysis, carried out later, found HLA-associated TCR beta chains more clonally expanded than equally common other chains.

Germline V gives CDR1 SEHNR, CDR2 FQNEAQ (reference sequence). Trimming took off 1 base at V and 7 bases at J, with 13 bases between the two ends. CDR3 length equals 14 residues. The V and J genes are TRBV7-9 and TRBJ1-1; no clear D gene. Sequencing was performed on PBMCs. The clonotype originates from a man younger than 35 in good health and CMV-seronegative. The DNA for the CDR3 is TGTGCCAGCAGCTTAGGAGTGGTGGTCGGTGAAGCTTTCTTT. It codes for CASSLGVVVGEAFF.